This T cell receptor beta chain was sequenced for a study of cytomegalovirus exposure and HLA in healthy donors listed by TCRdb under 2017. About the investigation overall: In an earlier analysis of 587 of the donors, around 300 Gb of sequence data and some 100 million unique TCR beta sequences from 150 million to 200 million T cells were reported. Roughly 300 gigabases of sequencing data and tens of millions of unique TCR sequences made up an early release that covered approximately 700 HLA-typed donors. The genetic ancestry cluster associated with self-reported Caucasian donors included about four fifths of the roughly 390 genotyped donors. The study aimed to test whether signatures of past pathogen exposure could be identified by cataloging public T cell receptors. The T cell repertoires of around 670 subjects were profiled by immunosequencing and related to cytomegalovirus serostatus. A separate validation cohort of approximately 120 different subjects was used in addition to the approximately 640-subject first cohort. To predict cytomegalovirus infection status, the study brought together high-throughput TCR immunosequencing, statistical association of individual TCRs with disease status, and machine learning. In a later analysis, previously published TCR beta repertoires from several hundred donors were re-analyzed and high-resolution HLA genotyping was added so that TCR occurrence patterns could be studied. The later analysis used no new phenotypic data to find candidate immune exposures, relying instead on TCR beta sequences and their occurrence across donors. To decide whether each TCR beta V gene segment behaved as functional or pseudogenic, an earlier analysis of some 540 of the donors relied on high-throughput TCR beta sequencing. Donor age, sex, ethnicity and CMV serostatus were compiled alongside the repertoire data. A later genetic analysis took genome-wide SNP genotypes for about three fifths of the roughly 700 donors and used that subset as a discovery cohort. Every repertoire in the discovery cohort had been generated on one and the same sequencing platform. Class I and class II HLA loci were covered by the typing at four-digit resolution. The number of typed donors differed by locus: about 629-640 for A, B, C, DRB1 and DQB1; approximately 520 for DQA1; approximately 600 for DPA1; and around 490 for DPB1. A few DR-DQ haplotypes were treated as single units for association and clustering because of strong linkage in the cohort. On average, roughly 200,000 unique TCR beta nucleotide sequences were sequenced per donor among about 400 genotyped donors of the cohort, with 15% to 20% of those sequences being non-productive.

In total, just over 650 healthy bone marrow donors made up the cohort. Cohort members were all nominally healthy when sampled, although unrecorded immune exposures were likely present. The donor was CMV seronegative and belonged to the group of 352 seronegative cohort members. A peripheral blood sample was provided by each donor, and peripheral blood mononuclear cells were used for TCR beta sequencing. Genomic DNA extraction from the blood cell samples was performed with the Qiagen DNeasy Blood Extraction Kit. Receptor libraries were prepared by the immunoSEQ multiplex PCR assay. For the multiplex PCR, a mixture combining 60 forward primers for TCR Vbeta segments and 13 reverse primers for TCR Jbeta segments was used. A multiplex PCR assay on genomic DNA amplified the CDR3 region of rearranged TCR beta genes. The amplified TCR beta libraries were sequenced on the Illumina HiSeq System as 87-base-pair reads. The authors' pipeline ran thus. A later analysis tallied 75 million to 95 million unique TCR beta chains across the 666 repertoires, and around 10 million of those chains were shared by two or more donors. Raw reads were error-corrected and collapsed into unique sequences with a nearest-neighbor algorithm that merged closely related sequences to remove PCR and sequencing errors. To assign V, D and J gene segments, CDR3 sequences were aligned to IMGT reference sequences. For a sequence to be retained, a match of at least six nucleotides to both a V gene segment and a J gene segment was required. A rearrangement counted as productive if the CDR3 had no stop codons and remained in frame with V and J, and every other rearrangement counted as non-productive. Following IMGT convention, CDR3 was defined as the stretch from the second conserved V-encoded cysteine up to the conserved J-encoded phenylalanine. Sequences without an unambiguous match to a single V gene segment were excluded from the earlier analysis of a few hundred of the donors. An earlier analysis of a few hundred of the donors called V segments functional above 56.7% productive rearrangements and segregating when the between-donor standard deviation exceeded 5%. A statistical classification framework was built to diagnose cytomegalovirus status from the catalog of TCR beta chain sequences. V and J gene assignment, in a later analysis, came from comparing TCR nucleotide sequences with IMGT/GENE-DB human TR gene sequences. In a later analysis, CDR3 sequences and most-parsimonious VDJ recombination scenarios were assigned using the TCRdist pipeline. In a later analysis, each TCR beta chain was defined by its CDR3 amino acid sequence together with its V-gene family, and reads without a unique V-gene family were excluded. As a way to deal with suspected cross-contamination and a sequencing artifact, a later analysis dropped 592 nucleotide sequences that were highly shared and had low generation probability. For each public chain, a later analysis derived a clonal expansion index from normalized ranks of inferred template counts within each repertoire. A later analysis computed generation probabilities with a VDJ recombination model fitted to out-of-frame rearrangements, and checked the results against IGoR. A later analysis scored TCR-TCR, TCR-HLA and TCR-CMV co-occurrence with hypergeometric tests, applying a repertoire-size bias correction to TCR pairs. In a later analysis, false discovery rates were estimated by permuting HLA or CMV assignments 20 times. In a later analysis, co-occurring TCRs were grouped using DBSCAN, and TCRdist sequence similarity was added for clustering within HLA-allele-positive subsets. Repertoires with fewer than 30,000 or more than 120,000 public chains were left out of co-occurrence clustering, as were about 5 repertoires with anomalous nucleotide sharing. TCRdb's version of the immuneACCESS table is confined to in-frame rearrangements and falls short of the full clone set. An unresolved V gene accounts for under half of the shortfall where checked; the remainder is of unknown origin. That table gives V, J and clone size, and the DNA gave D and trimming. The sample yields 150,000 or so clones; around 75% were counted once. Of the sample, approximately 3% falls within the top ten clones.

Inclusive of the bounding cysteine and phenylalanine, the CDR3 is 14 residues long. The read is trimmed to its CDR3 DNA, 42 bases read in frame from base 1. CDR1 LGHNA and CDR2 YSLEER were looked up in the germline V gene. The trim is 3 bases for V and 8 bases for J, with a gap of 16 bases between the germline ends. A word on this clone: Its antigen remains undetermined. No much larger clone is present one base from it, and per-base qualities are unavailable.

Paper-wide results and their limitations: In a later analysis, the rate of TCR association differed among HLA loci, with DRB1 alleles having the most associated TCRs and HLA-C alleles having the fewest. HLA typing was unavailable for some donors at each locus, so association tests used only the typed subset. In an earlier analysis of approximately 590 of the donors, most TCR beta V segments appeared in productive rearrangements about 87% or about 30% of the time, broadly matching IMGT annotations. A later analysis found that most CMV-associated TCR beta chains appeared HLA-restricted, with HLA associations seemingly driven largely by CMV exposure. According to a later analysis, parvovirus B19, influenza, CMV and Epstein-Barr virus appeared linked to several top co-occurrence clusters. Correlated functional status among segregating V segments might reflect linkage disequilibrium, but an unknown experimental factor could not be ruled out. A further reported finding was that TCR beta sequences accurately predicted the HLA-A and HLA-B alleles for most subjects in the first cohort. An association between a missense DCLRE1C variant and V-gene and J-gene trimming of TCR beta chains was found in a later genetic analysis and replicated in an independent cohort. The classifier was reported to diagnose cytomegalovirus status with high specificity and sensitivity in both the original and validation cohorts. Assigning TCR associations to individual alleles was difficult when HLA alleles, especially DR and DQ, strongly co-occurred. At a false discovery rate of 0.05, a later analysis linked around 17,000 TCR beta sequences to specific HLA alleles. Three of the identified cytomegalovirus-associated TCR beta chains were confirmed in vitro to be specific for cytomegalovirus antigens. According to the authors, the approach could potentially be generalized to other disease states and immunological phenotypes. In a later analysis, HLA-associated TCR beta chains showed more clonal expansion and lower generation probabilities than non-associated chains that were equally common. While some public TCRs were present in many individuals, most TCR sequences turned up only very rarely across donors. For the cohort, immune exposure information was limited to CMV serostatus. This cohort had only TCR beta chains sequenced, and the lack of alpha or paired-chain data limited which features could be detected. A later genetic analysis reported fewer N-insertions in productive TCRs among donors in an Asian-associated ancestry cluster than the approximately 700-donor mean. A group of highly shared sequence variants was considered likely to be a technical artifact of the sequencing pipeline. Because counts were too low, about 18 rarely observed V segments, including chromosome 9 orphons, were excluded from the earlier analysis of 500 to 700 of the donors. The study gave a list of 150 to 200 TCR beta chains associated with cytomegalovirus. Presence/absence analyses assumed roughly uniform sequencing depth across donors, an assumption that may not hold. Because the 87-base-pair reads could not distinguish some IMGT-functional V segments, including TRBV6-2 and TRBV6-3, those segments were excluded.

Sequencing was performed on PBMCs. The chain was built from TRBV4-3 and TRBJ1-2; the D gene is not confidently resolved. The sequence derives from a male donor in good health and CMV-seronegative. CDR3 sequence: CASSHAGGDRGYTF. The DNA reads TGCGCCAGCAGCCACGCGGGCGGAGATCGGGGCTACACCTTC.